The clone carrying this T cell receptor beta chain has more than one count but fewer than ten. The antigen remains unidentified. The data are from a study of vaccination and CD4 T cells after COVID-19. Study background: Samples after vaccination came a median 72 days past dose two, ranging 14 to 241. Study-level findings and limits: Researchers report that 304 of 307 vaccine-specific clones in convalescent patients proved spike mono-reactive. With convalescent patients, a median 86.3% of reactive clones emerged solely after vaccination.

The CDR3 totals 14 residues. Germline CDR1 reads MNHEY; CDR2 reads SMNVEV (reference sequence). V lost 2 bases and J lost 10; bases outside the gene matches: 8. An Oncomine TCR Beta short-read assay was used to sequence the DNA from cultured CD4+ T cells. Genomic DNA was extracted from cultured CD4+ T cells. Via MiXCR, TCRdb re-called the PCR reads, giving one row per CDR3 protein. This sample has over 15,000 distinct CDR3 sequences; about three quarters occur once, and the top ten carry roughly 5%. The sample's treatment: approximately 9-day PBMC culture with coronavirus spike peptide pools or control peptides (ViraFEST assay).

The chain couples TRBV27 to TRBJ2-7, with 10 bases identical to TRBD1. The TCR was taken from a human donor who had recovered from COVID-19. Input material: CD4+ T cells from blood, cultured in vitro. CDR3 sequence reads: CASSLGRTGGTQYF. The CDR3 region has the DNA TGTGCCAGCAGTTTAGGGAGGACAGGGGGGACTCAGTACTTC.